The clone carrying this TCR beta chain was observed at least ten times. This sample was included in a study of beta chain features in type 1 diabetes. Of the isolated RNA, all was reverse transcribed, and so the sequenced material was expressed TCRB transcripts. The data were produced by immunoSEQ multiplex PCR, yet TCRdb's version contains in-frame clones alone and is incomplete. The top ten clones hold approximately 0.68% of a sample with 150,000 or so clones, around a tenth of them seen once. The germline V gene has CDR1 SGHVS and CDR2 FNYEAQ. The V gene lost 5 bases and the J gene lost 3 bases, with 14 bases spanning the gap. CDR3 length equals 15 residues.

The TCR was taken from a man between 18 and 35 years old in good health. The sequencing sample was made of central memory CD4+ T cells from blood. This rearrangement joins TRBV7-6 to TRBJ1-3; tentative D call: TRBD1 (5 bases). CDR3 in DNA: TGTGCCAGCAGCCTCTTCGGGGGAAATGGAAACACCATATATTTT. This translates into CASSLFGGNGNTIYF.